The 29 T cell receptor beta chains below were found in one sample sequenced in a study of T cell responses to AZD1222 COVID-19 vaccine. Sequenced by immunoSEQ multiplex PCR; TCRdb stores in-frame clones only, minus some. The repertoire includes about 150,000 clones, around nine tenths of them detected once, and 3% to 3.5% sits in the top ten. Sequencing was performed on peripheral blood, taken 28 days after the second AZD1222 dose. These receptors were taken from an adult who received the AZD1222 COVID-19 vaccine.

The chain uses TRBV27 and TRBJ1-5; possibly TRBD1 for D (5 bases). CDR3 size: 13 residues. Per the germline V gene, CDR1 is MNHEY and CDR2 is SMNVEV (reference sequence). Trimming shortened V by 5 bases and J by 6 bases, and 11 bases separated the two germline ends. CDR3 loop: CASSLGVGQPQHF. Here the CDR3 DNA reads TGTGCCAGCAGTCTGGGGGTGGGTCAGCCCCAGCATTTT.

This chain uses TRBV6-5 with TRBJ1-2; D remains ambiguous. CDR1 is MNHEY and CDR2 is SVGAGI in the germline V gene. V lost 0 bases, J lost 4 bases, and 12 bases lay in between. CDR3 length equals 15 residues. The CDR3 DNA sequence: TGTGCCAGCAGTTACTCGAGAGGAGTCGGCTATGGCTACACCTTC. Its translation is CASSYSRGVGYGYTF.

In DNA, the CDR3 is TGTGCCACCAGCAGAACTAGCGGGGGGTACAATGAGCAGTTCTTC. The encoded protein is CATSRTSGGYNEQFF. This rearrangement joins TRBV15 to TRBJ2-1; 12 bases line up with TRBD2. CDR1 LNHNV and CDR2 YYDKDF come from the germline V gene (reference sequence). The V gene end was trimmed by 2 bases and the J gene end by 4 bases; junction bases not matched to a gene: 0. CDR3 length: 15 residues.

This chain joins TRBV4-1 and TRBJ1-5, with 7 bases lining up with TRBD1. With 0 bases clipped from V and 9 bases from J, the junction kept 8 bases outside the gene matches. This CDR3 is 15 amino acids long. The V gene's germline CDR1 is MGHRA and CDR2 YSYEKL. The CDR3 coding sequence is TGCGCCAGCAGCCAAGATCGCGACAGGGAGCGGCCCCAGCATTTT. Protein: CASSQDRDRERPQHF.

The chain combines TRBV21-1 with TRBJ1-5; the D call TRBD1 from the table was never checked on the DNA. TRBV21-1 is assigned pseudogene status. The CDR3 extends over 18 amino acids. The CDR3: CARENTRRRGYSNQPQHF. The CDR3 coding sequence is TGTGCCAGGGAAAATACACGTCGTAGGGGATATAGCAATCAGCCCCAGCATTTT.

CDR3 nucleotides: TGTGCCAGCAGCTCGGAGGCCAGGGCGGCGAACACTGAAGCTTTCTTT. It translates to CASSSEARAANTEAFF. The chain links TRBV5-4 to TRBJ1-1, with TRBD1 as a possible D gene (5 bases). CDR1 is SGHNT and CDR2 is YYREEE in the germline V gene (reference sequence). There are 16 residues in the CDR3. The V end lost 3 bases, the J end lost 1 base, and 16 bases lay between the germline ends.

The CDR3 DNA follows: TGTGCCAGCAGCCAAGACCCGAAAGGAGGGCAGTACTTC. This translates into CASSQDPKGGQYF. The chain employs TRBV3-1 (or the pseudogene TRBV3-2) and TRBJ2-7; perhaps TRBD2 as D (5 bases). Germline assignment: CDR1 LGHDT and CDR2 YNNKEL (reference sequence). V was clipped by 0 bases and J by 9 bases, with 12 bases between them. This CDR3 is built from 13 residues.

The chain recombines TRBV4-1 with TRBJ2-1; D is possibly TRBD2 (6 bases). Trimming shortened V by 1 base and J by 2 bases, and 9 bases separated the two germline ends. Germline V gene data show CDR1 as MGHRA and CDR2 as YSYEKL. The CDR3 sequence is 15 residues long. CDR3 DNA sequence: TGCGCCAGCAGCCAAGGACTAGGAACCTACAATGAGCAGTTCTTC. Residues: CASSQGLGTYNEQFF.

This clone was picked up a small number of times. The CDR3 region has the DNA TGTGCCAGCAGCCGATTCCCAGGGGACGGCTACACCTTC. This translates into CASSRFPGDGYTF. The V gene is TRBV7-8, the J gene TRBJ1-2; possibly TRBD1 for D (6 bases). The V gene's germline CDR1 is SGHVS and CDR2 FQNEAQ. There are 13 residues in the CDR3. V lost 5 bases and J 8 bases, leaving 15 bases between the germline ends.

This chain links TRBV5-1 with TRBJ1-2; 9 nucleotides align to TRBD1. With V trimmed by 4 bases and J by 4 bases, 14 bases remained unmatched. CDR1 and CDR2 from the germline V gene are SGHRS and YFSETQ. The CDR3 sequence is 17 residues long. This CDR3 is CASSPGTGQWGGYGYTF. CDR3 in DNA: TGCGCCAGCAGCCCCGGGACAGGGCAGTGGGGGGGCTATGGCTACACCTTC. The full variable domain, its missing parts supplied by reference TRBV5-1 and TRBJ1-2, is KAGVTQTPRYLIKTRGQQVTLSCSPISGHRSVSWYQQTPGQGLQFLFEYFSETQRNKGNFPGRFSGRQFSNSRSEMNVSTLELGDSALYLCASSPGTGQWGGYGYTFGSGTRLTVV.

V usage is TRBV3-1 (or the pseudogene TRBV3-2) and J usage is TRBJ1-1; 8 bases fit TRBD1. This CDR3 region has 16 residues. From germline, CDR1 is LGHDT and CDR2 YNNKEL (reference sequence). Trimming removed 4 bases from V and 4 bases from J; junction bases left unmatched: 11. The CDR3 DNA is TGTGCCAGCAGCCTCCGACAGGGGAATGGGGGCACTGAAGCTTTCTTT. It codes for CASSLRQGNGGTEAFF.

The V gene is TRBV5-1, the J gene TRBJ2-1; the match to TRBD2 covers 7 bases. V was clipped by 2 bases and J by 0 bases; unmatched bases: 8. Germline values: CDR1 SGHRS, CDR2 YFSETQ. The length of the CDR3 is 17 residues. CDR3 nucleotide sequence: TGCGCCAGCAGCTTTTGGCTAGGCGGGAGCTCCTACAATGAGCAGTTCTTC. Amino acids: CASSFWLGGSSYNEQFF.

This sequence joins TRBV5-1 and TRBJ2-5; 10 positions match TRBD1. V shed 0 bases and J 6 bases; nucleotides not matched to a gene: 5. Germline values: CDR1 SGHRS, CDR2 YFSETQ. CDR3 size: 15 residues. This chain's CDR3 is CASSLEGDRGQTQYF. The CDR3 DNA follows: TGCGCCAGCAGCTTGGAAGGGGACAGGGGACAGACCCAGTACTTC.

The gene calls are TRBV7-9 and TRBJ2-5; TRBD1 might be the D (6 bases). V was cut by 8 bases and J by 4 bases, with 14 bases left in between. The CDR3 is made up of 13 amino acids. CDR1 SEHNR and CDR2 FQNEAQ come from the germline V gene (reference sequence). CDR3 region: CASSYREGETQYF. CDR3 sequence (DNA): TGTGCCAGCTCCTACAGGGAAGGAGAGACCCAGTACTTC.

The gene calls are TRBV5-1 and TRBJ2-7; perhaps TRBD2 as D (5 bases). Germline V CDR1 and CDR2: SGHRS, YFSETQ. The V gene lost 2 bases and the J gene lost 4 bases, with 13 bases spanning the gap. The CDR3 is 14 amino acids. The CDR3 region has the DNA TGCGCCAGCAGCTTCGGCCGGAGGCCATACGAGCAGTACTTC. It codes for CASSFGRRPYEQYF. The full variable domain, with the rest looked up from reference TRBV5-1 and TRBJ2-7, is KAGVTQTPRYLIKTRGQQVTLSCSPISGHRSVSWYQQTPGQGLQFLFEYFSETQRNKGNFPGRFSGRQFSNSRSEMNVSTLELGDSALYLCASSFGRRPYEQYFGPGTRLTVT.

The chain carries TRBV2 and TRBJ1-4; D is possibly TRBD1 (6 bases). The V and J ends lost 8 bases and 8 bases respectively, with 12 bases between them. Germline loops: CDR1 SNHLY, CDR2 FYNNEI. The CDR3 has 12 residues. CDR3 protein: CASGDTREKLFF. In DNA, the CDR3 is TGTGCCAGCGGGGACACTAGGGAAAAACTGTTTTTT.

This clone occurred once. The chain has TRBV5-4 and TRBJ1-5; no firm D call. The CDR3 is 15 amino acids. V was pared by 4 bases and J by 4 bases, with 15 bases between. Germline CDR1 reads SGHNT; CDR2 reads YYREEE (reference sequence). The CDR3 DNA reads TGTGCCAGCAGCGGCGGAGGTTACGAAAATCAGCCCCAGCATTTT. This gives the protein CASSGGGYENQPQHF.

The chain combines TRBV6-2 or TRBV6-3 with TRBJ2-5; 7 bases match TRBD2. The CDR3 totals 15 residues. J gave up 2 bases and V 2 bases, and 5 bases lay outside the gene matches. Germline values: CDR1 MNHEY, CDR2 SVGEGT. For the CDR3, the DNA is TGTGCCAGCAGTTACGTGGGAGGGCCGCAAGAGACCCAGTACTTC. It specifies CASSYVGGPQETQYF.

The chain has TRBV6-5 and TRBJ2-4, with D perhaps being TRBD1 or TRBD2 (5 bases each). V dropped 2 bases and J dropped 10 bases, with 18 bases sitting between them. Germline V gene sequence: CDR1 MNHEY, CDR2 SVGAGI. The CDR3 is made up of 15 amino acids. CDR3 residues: CASSYDRVGGGIQYF. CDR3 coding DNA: TGTGCCAGCAGTTACGACCGGGTGGGTGGGGGAATTCAGTACTTC.

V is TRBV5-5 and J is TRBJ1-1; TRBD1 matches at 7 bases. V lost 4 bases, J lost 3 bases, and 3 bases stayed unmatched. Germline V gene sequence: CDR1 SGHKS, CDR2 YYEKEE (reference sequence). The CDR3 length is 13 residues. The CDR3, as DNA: TGTGCCAGCAGCCCCGACAGGGACACTGAAGCTTTCTTT. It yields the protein CASSPDRDTEAFF.

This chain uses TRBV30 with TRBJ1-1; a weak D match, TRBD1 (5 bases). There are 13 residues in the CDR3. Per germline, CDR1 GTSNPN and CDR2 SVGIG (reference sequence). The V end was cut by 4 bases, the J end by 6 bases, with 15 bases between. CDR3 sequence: CAWIKVRGSEAFF. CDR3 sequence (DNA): TGTGCCTGGATTAAGGTGAGGGGTTCTGAAGCTTTCTTT.

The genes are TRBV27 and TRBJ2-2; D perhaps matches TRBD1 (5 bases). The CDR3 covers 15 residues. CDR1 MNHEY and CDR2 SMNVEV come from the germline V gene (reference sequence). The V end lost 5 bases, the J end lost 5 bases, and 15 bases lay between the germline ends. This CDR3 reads CASSLEMAGTGELFF. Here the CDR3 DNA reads TGTGCCAGCAGTCTCGAGATGGCAGGGACCGGGGAGCTGTTTTTT.

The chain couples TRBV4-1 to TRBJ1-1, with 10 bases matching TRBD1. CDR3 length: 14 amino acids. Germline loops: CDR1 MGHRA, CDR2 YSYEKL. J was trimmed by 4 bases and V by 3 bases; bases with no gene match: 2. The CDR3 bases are TGCGCCAGCAGCCAGACAGGGGGCGGCACTGAAGCTTTCTTT. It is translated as CASSQTGGGTEAFF.

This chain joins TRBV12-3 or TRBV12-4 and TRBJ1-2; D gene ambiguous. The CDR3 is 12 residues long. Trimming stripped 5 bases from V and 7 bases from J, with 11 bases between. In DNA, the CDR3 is TGTGCCAGCAGTACCAGGCTGAGTGGCTACACCTTC. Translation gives CASSTRLSGYTF.

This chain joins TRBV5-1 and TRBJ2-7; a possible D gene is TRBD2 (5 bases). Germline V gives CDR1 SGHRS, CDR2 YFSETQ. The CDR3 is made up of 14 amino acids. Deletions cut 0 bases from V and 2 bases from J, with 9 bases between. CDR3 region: CASSLEYGTYEQYF. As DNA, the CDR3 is TGCGCCAGCAGCTTGGAGTACGGGACCTACGAGCAGTACTTC.

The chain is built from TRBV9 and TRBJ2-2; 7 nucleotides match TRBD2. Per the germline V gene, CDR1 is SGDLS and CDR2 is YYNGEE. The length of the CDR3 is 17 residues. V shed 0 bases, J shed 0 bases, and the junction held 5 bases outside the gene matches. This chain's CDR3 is CASSVAGRGANTGELFF. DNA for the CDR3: TGTGCCAGCAGCGTAGCTGGGAGGGGCGCGAACACCGGGGAGCTGTTTTTT.

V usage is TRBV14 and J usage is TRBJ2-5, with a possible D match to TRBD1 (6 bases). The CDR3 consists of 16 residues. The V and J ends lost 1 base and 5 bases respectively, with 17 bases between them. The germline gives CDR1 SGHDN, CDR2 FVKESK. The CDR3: CASSQVAGANGETQYF. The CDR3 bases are TGTGCCAGCAGCCAAGTTGCAGGGGCCAACGGGGAGACCCAGTACTTC.

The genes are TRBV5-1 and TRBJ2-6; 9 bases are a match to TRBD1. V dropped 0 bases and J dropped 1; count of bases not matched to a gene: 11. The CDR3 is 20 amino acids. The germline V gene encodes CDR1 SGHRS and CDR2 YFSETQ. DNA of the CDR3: TGCGCCAGCAGCTTGGGCTTCACAGGGGGCTCTATATCTGGGGCCAACGTCCTGACTTTC. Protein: CASSLGFTGGSISGANVLTF.

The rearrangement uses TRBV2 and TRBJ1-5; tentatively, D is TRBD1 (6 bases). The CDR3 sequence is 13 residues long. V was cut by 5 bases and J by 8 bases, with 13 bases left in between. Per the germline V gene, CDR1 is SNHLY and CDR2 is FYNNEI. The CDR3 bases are TGTGCCAGCAGTCTGACAGGTCCGAAGCCCCAGCATTTT. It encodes CASSLTGPKPQHF.